This T cell receptor beta chain emerged from a study of blood T cells in healthy people across ages. Study-wide background: When template switching was applied, about one barcoded beta molecule was captured per two T cells. Study-level findings and limits: Any changes in expanded clonotypes were possibly confounded, as donor CMV status remained unknown. Higher naive T cell percentage went strongly together with higher TCR beta diversity.

Sample-barcoded 5' priming and a J-beta primer mix drove a second PCR of roughly 7 to 11 cycles. One entry per CDR3 protein, called by TCRdb with MiXCR from the 5' RACE reads. The sample consists of fewer than 700,000 distinct CDR3 sequences, around 38% of them appearing once. The germline V gene has CDR1 MDHEN and CDR2 SYDVKM. The CDR3 runs 12 residues. V lost 3 bases and J 11 bases, leaving 8 bases between the germline ends. Notes on this clonotype: The antigen is unknown.

Each sample yielded at least 6 micrograms of PBMC total RNA. The clonotype was recovered from an elderly man in good health. The V and J genes are TRBV28 and TRBJ1-6, with D possibly TRBD1 on 5 matching bases. The specimen was blood. The CDR3 nucleotides are TGTGCCAGCAGTTTGTCAGGGACACCCCTCCACTTT. It codes for CASSLSGTPLHF.